The 19 T cell receptor beta chains presented below share a single source sample, sequenced in a study of cytomegalovirus exposure and HLA in healthy donors (dated by TCRdb to about 2017). Library creation used the immunoSEQ multiplex PCR assay. The multiplex PCR relied on a mix of 60 forward primers for TCR Vbeta segments and 13 reverse primers for TCR Jbeta segments. The source is immuneACCESS, and TCRdb retained only in-frame sequences with V and J called. Part of the clones is not carried over; for the studies checked, unresolved V genes explain less than half of this, and the remainder is unexplained. This sample gives about 140,000 clones in total; more than 60% of them show up just once. The biggest ten clones account for 3.3% of the sample. The sample consisted of PBMCs. The receptors derive from a middle-aged man in good health and CMV-seronegative.

The V and J genes are TRBV5-1 and TRBJ2-5; 8 bases are shared with TRBD2. The J segment lost 3 bases and the V segment lost 0 bases, leaving 13 bases of the junction unmatched. The CDR3 spans 18 residues. Germline V gives CDR1 SGHRS, CDR2 YFSETQ. The CDR3 DNA is TGCGCCAGCAGCTTGGGGGTCCAGCGGGGGCGGTCCGAAGAGACCCAGTACTTC. Translated: CASSLGVQRGRSEETQYF. The full variable domain, rest sourced from reference TRBV5-1 and TRBJ2-5, is KAGVTQTPRYLIKTRGQQVTLSCSPISGHRSVSWYQQTPGQGLQFLFEYFSETQRNKGNFPGRFSGRQFSNSRSEMNVSTLELGDSALYLCASSLGVQRGRSEETQYFGPGTRLLVL.

The chain carries TRBV2 and TRBJ1-4; no clear D. The length of the CDR3 is 13 residues. Germline CDR1 and CDR2: SNHLY and FYNNEI. The ends were cut back, 7 bases at V and 5 bases at J, with 11 bases in the middle. DNA of the CDR3: TGTGCCAGCAATGACGGAGGGAATGAAAAACTGTTTTTT. This encodes CASNDGGNEKLFF.

This chain links TRBV6-1 with TRBJ2-2; TRBD2 is a possible D gene (5 bases). Per germline, CDR1 MNHNS and CDR2 SASEGT. The V and J ends lost 5 bases and 2 bases respectively, with 12 bases between them. This CDR3 region has 15 residues. The chain's CDR3 is CASSHTLDNTGELFF. DNA for the CDR3: TGTGCCAGCAGTCACACACTAGATAACACCGGGGAGCTGTTTTTT.

In this sample, this clone turned up once. The genes are TRBV19 and TRBJ2-5; maybe TRBD2 (6 bases). The CDR3 is 15 amino acids. Germline CDR1 LNHDA, CDR2 SQIVND (reference sequence). Deletions cut 7 bases from V and 5 bases from J, with 20 bases between. The CDR3 DNA sequence: TGTGCCAGTACCGAAGGGCCTCTAGGAGGGGAGACCCAGTACTTC. Its translation: CASTEGPLGGETQYF.

The CDR3 sequence: CASSRTVEQFF. The CDR3 DNA sequence: TGTGCCAGCAGCCGGACAGTCGAGCAGTTCTTC. V gene TRBV7-2 combines with J gene TRBJ2-1; D possibly corresponds to TRBD1 (6 bases). From germline, CDR1 is SGHTA and CDR2 FQGNSA. The CDR3 is 11 residues long. Trimming took 5 bases from V and 10 from J, leaving 9 bases between them.

This clone was seen once. The chain is built from TRBV11-3 and TRBJ1-2; D possibly corresponds to TRBD1 (5 bases). The CDR3 sequence is 14 residues long. Germline CDR1 SGHNT, CDR2 YENEEA. The V end lost 5 bases, the J end lost 5 bases, and 15 bases lay between the germline ends. The CDR3 protein is CASSQRSGVYGYTF. DNA of the CDR3: TGTGCCAGCAGCCAGAGATCGGGGGTGTATGGCTACACCTTC.

This sequence joins TRBV29-1 and TRBJ2-3; D is perhaps TRBD2 (7 bases). Germline values: CDR1 SQVTM, CDR2 ANQGSEA. V was trimmed by 5 bases and J by 5 bases, leaving 26 bases between them. CDR3 size: 17 residues. The CDR3 region has the DNA TGCAGCGTTACTCCCGTGGCGCGGGGGCCCCGGGTAGATACGCAGTATTTT. This encodes CSVTPVARGPRVDTQYF.

This clone was observed a few times. V usage is TRBV5-6 and J usage is TRBJ1-3, with 7 bases lining up with TRBD1. From germline, CDR1 is SGHDT and CDR2 YYEEEE. Trimming removed 1 base from V and 2 bases from J; junction bases left unmatched: 0. The CDR3 has 14 amino acids. The CDR3 DNA sequence: TGTGCCAGCAGCTTGAGGGGGCCTGGAAACACCATATATTTT. Translated, it gives CASSLRGPGNTIYF.

In regard to this clone: Given the absence of the conserved phenylalanine or tryptophan at the CDR3 end, a read error is likely. The DNA is omitted, as the CDR3 cannot be located on it reliably, and the CDR3 follows TCRdb's listing. CDR3 protein: CASSNSVNRGRFGFSA. The chain couples TRBV21-1 to TRBJ2-7; TRBD1 is the table's D call, not checked against the DNA. TRBV21-1 is recorded as a pseudogene. The CDR3 is 16 amino acids long, termini counted.

This clone has just one count. V usage is TRBV15 and J usage is TRBJ2-1; D may be TRBD1 (5 bases). Germline V gene sequence: CDR1 LNHNV, CDR2 YYDKDF (reference sequence). The V and J ends lost 0 bases and 2 bases respectively, with 23 bases between them. There are 20 residues in the CDR3. The DNA for the CDR3 is TGTGCCACCAGCAGAGACCAGGGAAAATTCCTACTCCCCACCTACAATGAGCAGTTCTTC. The encoded protein is CATSRDQGKFLLPTYNEQFF.

This chain links TRBV15 with TRBJ2-5, with D tentatively TRBD1 (5 bases). Germline assignment: CDR1 LNHNV and CDR2 YYDKDF (reference sequence). Trimming took 0 bases from V and 2 from J, leaving 10 bases between them. This CDR3 has 15 amino acids. The CDR3 loop is CATSRDRGRQETQYF. CDR3 bases: TGTGCCACCAGCAGAGATAGGGGAAGACAAGAGACCCAGTACTTC.

In its sample, this clone was seen a few times. The gene calls are TRBV19 and TRBJ1-4; 8 nucleotides align to TRBD1. Trimming took 8 bases from V and 8 from J; bases not matched to a gene: 13. The CDR3 loop spans 15 amino acids. Germline assignment: CDR1 LNHDA and CDR2 SQIVND (reference sequence). CDR3 DNA: TGTGCCAGTCATTCCGGACAGGGCAGGTGGGAAAAACTGTTTTTT. Its protein is CASHSGQGRWEKLFF.

The V gene is TRBV6-1, the J gene TRBJ2-2, with TRBD2 identical over 13 bases. Germline CDR1 MNHNS, CDR2 SASEGT. The CDR3 contains 13 residues. The ends lost 10 bases at V and 7 bases at J; junction bases unmatched: 3. The CDR3 region is CATGTSGVGELFF. In nucleotides, the CDR3 is TGTGCCACCGGGACTAGCGGGGTCGGGGAGCTGTTTTTT.

This clone was detected only a few times. V usage is TRBV13 and J usage is TRBJ1-1; 9 bases fit TRBD1. The ends lost 5 bases at V and 3 bases at J; junction bases unmatched: 13. Looked up from germline, CDR1 is PRHDT and CDR2 is FYEKMQ (reference sequence). The CDR3 is made up of 17 amino acids. CDR3 sequence: CASSPLPGTGGYTEAFF. The CDR3 bases are TGTGCCAGCAGCCCACTCCCAGGAACAGGGGGCTACACTGAAGCTTTCTTT.

This chain links TRBV5-1 with TRBJ2-6, with TRBD1 as a possible D gene (6 bases). The CDR3 has 19 amino acids. The V gene lost 4 bases and the J gene lost 0 bases, with 20 bases spanning the gap. Germline V lookup: CDR1 SGHRS, CDR2 YFSETQ. The chain's CDR3 is CASSPTGFLVPSGANVLTF. Here the CDR3 DNA reads TGCGCCAGCAGCCCTACAGGGTTTCTGGTCCCCTCTGGGGCCAACGTCCTGACTTTC. Full variable domain (rest looked up from reference TRBV5-1 and TRBJ2-6): KAGVTQTPRYLIKTRGQQVTLSCSPISGHRSVSWYQQTPGQGLQFLFEYFSETQRNKGNFPGRFSGRQFSNSRSEMNVSTLELGDSALYLCASSPTGFLVPSGANVLTFGAGSRLTVL.

This clone has a handful of counts. The J gene is TRBJ2-7, the V gene TRBV13, with a tentative D call TRBD1 (6 bases). The V gene's germline CDR1 is PRHDT and CDR2 FYEKMQ (reference sequence). The CDR3 extends over 14 amino acids. Deletions cut 3 bases from V and 4 bases from J, with 13 bases between. CDR3 protein: CASSFGQGSYEQYF. As DNA, the CDR3 is TGTGCCAGCAGCTTCGGGCAGGGGAGTTACGAGCAGTACTTC.

The chain uses TRBV10-3 and TRBJ2-7, with D uncertain. The V end lost 2 bases, the J end lost 2 bases, and 10 bases lay between the germline ends. This CDR3 is 14 amino acids long. CDR1 is ENHRY and CDR2 is SYGVKD in the germline V gene. CDR3 protein: CAISELQPTYEQYF. In nucleotides, the CDR3 is TGTGCCATCAGTGAGCTACAGCCAACCTACGAGCAGTACTTC.

This clone has more than one count but fewer than ten. The chain combines TRBV6-1 with TRBJ1-3; D is unclear. The CDR3 totals 15 residues. The V gene lost 2 bases and the J gene lost 4 bases, with 12 bases spanning the gap. The germline CDR1 and CDR2 sequences are MNHNS and SASEGT. The CDR3 DNA is TGTGCCAGCAGTGAATGGTCGGGGTACGGAAACACCATATATTTT. Its translation: CASSEWSGYGNTIYF.

The genes are TRBV19 and TRBJ2-5; perhaps TRBD1 as D (6 bases). The tail of the sequence fits TRBJ2-7 better, so the J call may be wrong. This CDR3 has 14 residues. Germline CDR1 LNHDA, CDR2 SQIVND (reference sequence). CDR3 sequence reads: CASSLATGSYEQYF. The CDR3 nucleotides read TGTGCCAGTAGTTTAGCGACAGGATCCTACGAGCAGTACTTC.